This entry lists 11 T cell receptor beta chains sequenced from one sample in a study of blood T cell repertoires in COVID-19. The method was immunoSEQ multiplex PCR; TCRdb's version includes in-frame clones alone and lacks a portion of them. The sample yields about 120,000 clones, approximately 90% seen once. The sequenced sample consisted of peripheral blood. Receptor source: a woman aged 45-60 years with acute or convalescent COVID-19.

This clone was seen only once. The rearrangement joins TRBV19 to TRBJ1-5; D remains ambiguous. The germline CDR1 and CDR2 sequences are LNHDA and SQIVND (reference sequence). CDR3 length: 17 residues. Trimming cost V 3 bases and J 0 bases, with 15 bases left between them. In DNA form, the CDR3 reads TGTGCCAGTAGTATCCAGCGCGCAGCTTATAGCAATCAGCCCCAGCATTTT. Translated, it gives CASSIQRAAYSNQPQHF.

The V call is TRBV18, the J call TRBJ1-5, with 10 bases matching TRBD1. The germline V gene has CDR1 KGHSH and CDR2 LQKENI. The V and J ends lost 6 bases and 6 bases, in that order; junction bases with no gene match: 2. The CDR3 spans 13 residues. CDR3 nucleotide sequence: TGTGCCAGCTCGACAGGGGGCGGTCAGCCCCAGCATTTT. Protein: CASSTGGGQPQHF.

This rearrangement joins TRBV20-1 to TRBJ2-2, with no clear D. Trimming cost V 5 bases and J 5 bases, with 6 bases left between them. There are 11 residues in the CDR3. Per the germline V gene, CDR1 is DFQATT and CDR2 is SNEGSKA (reference sequence). In nucleotides, the CDR3 is TGCAGTGCTTTAATAACCGGGGAGCTGTTTTTT. It translates to CSALITGELFF.

The J gene is TRBJ2-6, the V gene TRBV28; D might be TRBD2 (5 bases). Trimming cost V 5 bases and J 2 bases, with 10 bases left between them. The germline V gene encodes CDR1 MDHEN and CDR2 SYDVKM. This CDR3 is 15 amino acids long. The CDR3 loop reads CASSPYGTGANVLTF. DNA for the CDR3: TGTGCCAGCAGTCCCTACGGGACTGGGGCCAACGTCCTGACTTTC.

The V and J genes are TRBV5-1 and TRBJ1-5; D remains ambiguous. Germline V CDR1 and CDR2: SGHRS, YFSETQ. This CDR3 is built from 13 residues. Trimming cost V 5 bases and J 1 base, with 7 bases left between them. The CDR3, as DNA: TGCGCCAGCAGAGGAGACAGCAATCAGCCCCAGCATTTT. Amino acids: CASRGDSNQPQHF.

The chain recombines TRBV5-1 with TRBJ2-6, with 7 bases aligning to TRBD1. The CDR3 runs 15 residues. J gave up 2 bases and V 5 bases, and 4 bases lay outside the gene matches. The germline V gene has CDR1 SGHRS and CDR2 YFSETQ. CDR3 sequence: CASSKDRAGANVLTF. Written as DNA, the CDR3 is TGCGCCAGCAGTAAAGACAGGGCTGGGGCCAACGTCCTGACTTTC.

The chain links TRBV9 to TRBJ2-5; a possible D gene is TRBD1 (6 bases). V lost 3 bases and J 8 bases, leaving 20 bases between the germline ends. Germline V CDR1 and CDR2: SGDLS, YYNGEE. The CDR3 covers 15 residues. CDR3 DNA sequence: TGTGCCAGCAGCGCAACAGGGTACGCGTCTGCTACCCAGTACTTC. Protein: CASSATGYASATQYF.

J is TRBJ2-3 and V is TRBV7-2; D unresolved. Trimming cost V 5 bases and J 7 bases, with 10 bases left between them. This CDR3 is 12 amino acids long. CDR1 and CDR2 (germline): SGHTA, FQGNSA. This CDR3 is CASSPSPHTQYF. In nucleotides, the CDR3 is TGTGCCAGCAGCCCCTCCCCCCATACGCAGTATTTT.

The V gene is TRBV19, the J gene TRBJ1-3; 9 bases align to TRBD1. Trimming took 6 bases from V and 0 from J; bases not matched to a gene: 3. CDR3 size: 15 residues. The germline gives CDR1 LNHDA, CDR2 SQIVND (reference sequence). Here the CDR3 reads CASRTGGASGNTIYF. The CDR3, as DNA: TGTGCCAGTAGGACAGGGGGAGCCTCTGGAAACACCATATATTTT.

This clone was detected once. The gene calls are TRBV28 and TRBJ2-7; 10 nucleotides align to TRBD2. J was trimmed by 2 bases and V by 5 bases; bases with no gene match: 6. This CDR3 has 15 residues. Germline lookup yields CDR1 MDHEN and CDR2 SYDVKM. The CDR3 protein is CASSPLAGAPYEQYF. The DNA of the CDR3 is TGTGCCAGCAGTCCCCTAGCGGGGGCCCCCTACGAGCAGTACTTC.

The chain has TRBV24-1 and TRBJ1-1; D uncertain. Trimming stripped 4 bases from V and 3 bases from J, with 11 bases between. This CDR3 has 14 amino acids. Looked up from germline, CDR1 is KGHDR and CDR2 is SFDVKD. The CDR3 here is CATSDQDSDTEAFF. CDR3 coding DNA: TGTGCCACCAGTGACCAGGACTCCGACACTGAAGCTTTCTTT.